This TCR beta chain was retrieved from a study of cytomegalovirus exposure and HLA in healthy donors. General observations from the study: An analysis that came later showed most CMV-associated TCR beta chains appearing HLA-restricted.

The study ran its PCR with 60 Vbeta and 13 Jbeta primers. TCRdb's copy holds only in-frame clones and misses some; the assay was immunoSEQ multiplex PCR. The data contain roughly 150,000 clones, 68% of them singletons. A few counts support this clone. The antigen remains undetermined. V trimming: 0 bases; J trimming: 3 bases; junction bases outside the gene matches: 7. This CDR3 is built from 18 residues. The germline V gene encodes CDR1 MNHEY and CDR2 SMNVEV (reference sequence). This chain links TRBV27 with TRBJ2-7; 14 bases match TRBD2. Sequenced sample: PBMCs. The TCR sequence derives from a man aged 30 to 45 in good health and CMV-seropositive. The CDR3 DNA sequence: TGTGCCAGCAGTTTATCGGGACTAGCGGGAGAGAGGGTCTACGAGCAGTACTTC. Residues: CASSLSGLAGERVYEQYF.